Listed here are 13 T cell receptor beta chains from one sample, sequenced in a study of blood T cells in healthy people across ages. Then a second PCR, running roughly 7 to 11 cycles, was carried out with a sample-barcoded 5' primer and a J-beta primer mix. Each CDR3 protein gets one entry after TCRdb re-called the 5' RACE reads with MiXCR. The sample has approximately 730,000 distinct CDR3 sequences, roughly 50% seen once. The sample consisted of blood. All receptors come from an elderly man in good health.

The chain combines TRBV18 with TRBJ2-4; D possibly corresponds to TRBD1 (6 bases). The J call is uncertain, as TRBJ2-7 better fits the DNA end. CDR1 KGHSH and CDR2 LQKENI come from the germline V gene. The CDR3 extends over 13 amino acids. Written as DNA, the CDR3 is TGTGCCAGCTCGCCGAGCCGGGACACCGAGCAGTACTTC. Translation gives CASSPSRDTEQYF.

The table lists this clonotype with a count of one. At one boundary the junction diverges from the germline segment, which might be a read error. This chain uses TRBV11-2 with TRBJ2-5, with 11 bases that match TRBD2. Germline CDR1 reads SGHAT; CDR2 reads FQNNGV. CDR3 length: 16 amino acids. The CDR3 sequence is CANSLWTSGPQETQYF. The DNA of the CDR3 is TGTGCCAACAGCTTATGGACTAGCGGGCCTCAAGAGACCCAGTACTTC.

This clonotype was detected a few times. The rearrangement links TRBV3-1 to TRBJ1-4; D not resolved. Germline CDR1 and CDR2: LGHDT and YNNKEL (reference sequence). V was cut by 1 base and J by 7 bases, with 4 bases left in between. The CDR3 runs to 12 residues. CDR3 nucleotide sequence: TGTGCCAGCAGCCAAGGTGGTGAAAAACTGTTTTTT. Its translation: CASSQGGEKLFF.

The chain is built from TRBV20-1 and TRBJ2-1; D is perhaps TRBD2 (5 bases). The length of the CDR3 is 14 residues. Trimming stripped 0 bases from V and 5 bases from J, with 11 bases between. The germline V gene encodes CDR1 DFQATT and CDR2 SNEGSKA (reference sequence). The CDR3 DNA reads as TGCAGTGCTAGAGATCCCTGGCGGGACAATGAGCAGTTCTTC. Protein product: CSARDPWRDNEQFF.

The chain employs TRBV7-3 and TRBJ2-3, with D unclear. This CDR3 contains 15 residues. Trimming removed 3 bases at V and 3 bases at J, with 13 bases between. Germline CDR1 is SGHTA and CDR2 is FQGTGA. Written as DNA, the CDR3 is TGTGCCAGCAGCTTTGCCCCGGGCAGTACAGATACGCAGTATTTT. Its translation is CASSFAPGSTDTQYF.

The chain employs TRBV2 and TRBJ1-1; no definite D call. The CDR3 length is 14 residues. From germline, CDR1 is SNHLY and CDR2 FYNNEI. The V and J ends lost 6 bases and 2 bases respectively, with 13 bases between them. CDR3 in DNA: TGTGCCAGCAGGCTTGTGGTTTCTAACACTGAAGCTTTCTTT. Amino acids: CASRLVVSNTEAFF.

V gene TRBV6-6 combines with J gene TRBJ1-1; D is possibly TRBD1 (5 bases). The germline gives CDR1 MNHNY, CDR2 SVGAGI (reference sequence). V was clipped by 5 bases and J by 5 bases, with 15 bases between them. This CDR3 is built from 14 residues. As DNA, the CDR3 is TGTGCCAGCAGTGATCTGGGTGGGGGGACTGAAGCTTTCTTT. Its protein is CASSDLGGGTEAFF.

A few counts support this clonotype. This sequence joins TRBV29-1 and TRBJ2-1; TRBD2 aligns across 8 bases. Germline CDR1 and CDR2: SQVTM and ANQGSEA. V gave up 4 bases and J gave up 0 bases; unmatched junction bases: 5. The CDR3 loop spans 15 amino acids. The CDR3 nucleotides read TGCAGCGTTGCTTCGGCGGGAGGCTCCTACAATGAGCAGTTCTTC. It encodes CSVASAGGSYNEQFF.

This clonotype was seen only a few times. An end of the junction differs from the germline gene, which may be a read error. The chain combines TRBV27 with TRBJ1-4; a weak D match, TRBD1 (5 bases). The CDR3 runs to 10 residues. Germline V gene lookup returns CDR1 MNHEY and CDR2 SMNVEV (reference sequence). The CDR3 sequence: CRGGGEKLFF. CDR3 DNA sequence: TGCCGGGGGGGTGGGGAAAAACTGTTTTTT.

The rearrangement links TRBV30 to TRBJ2-1, with 8 bases fitting TRBD2. V lost 0 bases, J lost 6 bases, and 7 bases stayed unmatched. The CDR3 runs to 15 residues. The germline CDR1 and CDR2 sequences are GTSNPN and SVGIG (reference sequence). The CDR3 spells CAWSVGGRGGNEQFF. CDR3 coding DNA: TGTGCCTGGAGTGTCGGGGGACGGGGGGGCAATGAGCAGTTCTTC.

The rearrangement joins TRBV11-2 to TRBJ2-1; D may be TRBD2 (5 bases). The CDR3 has 13 residues. Trimming stripped 0 bases from V and 6 bases from J, with 6 bases between. Per the germline V gene, CDR1 is SGHAT and CDR2 is FQNNGV. The CDR3 spells CASSLELVNEQFF. CDR3 sequence (DNA): TGTGCCAGCAGCTTAGAACTAGTCAATGAGCAGTTCTTC.

This rearrangement joins TRBV29-1 to TRBJ2-4; a weak D match, TRBD2 (5 bases). The J call may be in error: the DNA end matches TRBJ2-7 better. This CDR3 is 12 amino acids long. Germline values: CDR1 SQVTM, CDR2 ANQGSEA. The CDR3 nucleotides read TGCAGCGTGAAACCCGGGGCCTACGAGCAGTACTTC. This gives the protein CSVKPGAYEQYF.

The V call is TRBV7-3, the J call TRBJ2-3, with D tentatively TRBD1 or TRBD2 (7 bases each). The CDR3 spans 14 residues. The germline V gene has CDR1 SGHTA and CDR2 FQGTGA. The germline V and J ends were trimmed by 4 bases and 6 bases, with 14 bases remaining between them. The CDR3 sequence: CASSSGGGVDTQYF. The CDR3 coding sequence is TGTGCCAGCAGCTCAGGGGGGGGAGTCGATACGCAGTATTTT.